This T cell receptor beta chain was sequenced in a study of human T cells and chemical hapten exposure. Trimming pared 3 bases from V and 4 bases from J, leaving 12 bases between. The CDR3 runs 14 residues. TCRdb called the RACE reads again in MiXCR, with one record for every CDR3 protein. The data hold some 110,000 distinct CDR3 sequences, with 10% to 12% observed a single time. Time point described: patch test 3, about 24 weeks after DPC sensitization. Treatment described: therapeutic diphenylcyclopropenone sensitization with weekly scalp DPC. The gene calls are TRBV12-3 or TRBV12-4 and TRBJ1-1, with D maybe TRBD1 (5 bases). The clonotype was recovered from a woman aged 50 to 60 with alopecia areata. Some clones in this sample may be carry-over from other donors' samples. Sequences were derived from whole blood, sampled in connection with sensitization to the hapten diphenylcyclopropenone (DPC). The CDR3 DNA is TGTGCCAGCAGTTTGGGGCTCGGCGGCACTGAAGCTTTCTTT. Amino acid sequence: CASSLGLGGTEAFF.